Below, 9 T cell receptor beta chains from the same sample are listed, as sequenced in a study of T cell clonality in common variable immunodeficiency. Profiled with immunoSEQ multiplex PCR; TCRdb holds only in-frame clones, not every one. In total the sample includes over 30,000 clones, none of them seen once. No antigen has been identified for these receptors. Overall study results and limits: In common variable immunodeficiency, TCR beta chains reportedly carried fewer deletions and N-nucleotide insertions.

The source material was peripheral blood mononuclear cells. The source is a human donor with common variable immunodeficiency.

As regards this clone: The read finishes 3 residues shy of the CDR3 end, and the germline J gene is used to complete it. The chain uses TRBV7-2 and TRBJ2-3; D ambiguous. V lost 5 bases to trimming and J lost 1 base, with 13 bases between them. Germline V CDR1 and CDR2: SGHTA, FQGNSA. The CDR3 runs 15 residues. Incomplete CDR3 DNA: TGTGCCAGCAGCCCGGTAAGGGTGGGCACAGATACG. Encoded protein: CASSPVRVGTDT. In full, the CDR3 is CASSPVRVGTDTQYF.

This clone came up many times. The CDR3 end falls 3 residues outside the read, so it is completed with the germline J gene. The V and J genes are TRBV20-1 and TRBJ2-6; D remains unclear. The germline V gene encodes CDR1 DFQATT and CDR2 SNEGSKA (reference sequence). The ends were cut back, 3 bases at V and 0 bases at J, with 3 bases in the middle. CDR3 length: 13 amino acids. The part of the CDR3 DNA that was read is TGCAGTGCTAGTCACTCTGGGGCCAACGTC. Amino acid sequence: CSASHSGANV. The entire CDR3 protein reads CSASHSGANVLTF.

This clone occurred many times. The CDR3 bases that were read are TGTGCCAGCTCACCACCGCCTGCGAATGAG. Amino acids: CASSPPPANE. The entire CDR3 sequence reads CASSPPPANEQFF. The chain recombines TRBV18 with TRBJ2-1; D is undetermined. The read ends 3 residues early relative to the CDR3; the germline J gene fills the gap. CDR3 length: 13 amino acids. Per germline, CDR1 KGHSH and CDR2 LQKENI. The V end lost 0 bases, the J end lost 7 bases, and 7 bases lay between the germline ends.

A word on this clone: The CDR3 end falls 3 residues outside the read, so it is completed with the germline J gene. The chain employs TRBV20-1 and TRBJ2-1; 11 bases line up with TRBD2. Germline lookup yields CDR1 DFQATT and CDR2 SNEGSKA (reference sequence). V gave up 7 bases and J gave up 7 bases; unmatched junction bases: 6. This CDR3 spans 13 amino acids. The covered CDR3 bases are TGCAGTGAAACTAGCGGGAGTGGTAATGAG. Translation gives CSETSGSGNE. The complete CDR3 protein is CSETSGSGNEQFF.

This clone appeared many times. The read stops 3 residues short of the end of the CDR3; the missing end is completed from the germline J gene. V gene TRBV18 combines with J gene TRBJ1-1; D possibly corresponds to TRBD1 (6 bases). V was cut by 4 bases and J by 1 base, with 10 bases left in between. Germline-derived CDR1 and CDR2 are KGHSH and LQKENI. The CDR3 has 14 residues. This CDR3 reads CASSRLGGNTEAFF. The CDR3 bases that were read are TGTGCCAGCTCACGCTTAGGGGGGAACACTGAA.

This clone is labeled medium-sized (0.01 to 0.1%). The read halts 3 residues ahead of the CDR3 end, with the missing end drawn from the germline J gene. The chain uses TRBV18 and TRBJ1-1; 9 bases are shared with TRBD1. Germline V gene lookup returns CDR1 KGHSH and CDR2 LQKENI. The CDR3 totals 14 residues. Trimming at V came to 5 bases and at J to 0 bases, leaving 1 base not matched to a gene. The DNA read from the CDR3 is TGTGCCAGCTCAGGACAGGGGATGAACACTGAA. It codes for CASSGQGMNTE. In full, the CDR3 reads CASSGQGMNTEAFF.

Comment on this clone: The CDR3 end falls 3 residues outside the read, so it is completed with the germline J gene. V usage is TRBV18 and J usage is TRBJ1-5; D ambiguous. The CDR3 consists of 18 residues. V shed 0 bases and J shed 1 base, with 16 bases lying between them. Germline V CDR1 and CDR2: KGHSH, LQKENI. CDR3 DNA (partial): TGTGCCAGCTCACCACCGGCGGGTAGAAGGGAAAGCAATCAGCCC. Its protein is CASSPPAGRRESNQP. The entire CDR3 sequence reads CASSPPAGRRESNQPQHF.

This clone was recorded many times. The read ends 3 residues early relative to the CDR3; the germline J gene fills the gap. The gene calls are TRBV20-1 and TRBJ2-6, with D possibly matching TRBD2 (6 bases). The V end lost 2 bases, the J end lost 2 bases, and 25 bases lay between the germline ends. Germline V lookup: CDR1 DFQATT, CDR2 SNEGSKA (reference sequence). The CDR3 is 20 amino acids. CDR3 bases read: TGCAGTGCTAGATCCAAACCAGCGGGCCACACAGTACCTGGGGCCAACGTC. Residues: CSARSKPAGHTVPGANV. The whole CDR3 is CSARSKPAGHTVPGANVLTF.

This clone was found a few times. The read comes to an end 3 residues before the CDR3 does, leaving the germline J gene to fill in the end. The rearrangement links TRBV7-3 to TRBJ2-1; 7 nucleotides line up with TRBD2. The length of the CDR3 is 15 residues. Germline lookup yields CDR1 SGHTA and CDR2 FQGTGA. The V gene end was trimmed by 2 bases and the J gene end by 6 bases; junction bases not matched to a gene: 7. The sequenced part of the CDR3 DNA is TGTGCCAGCAGCTTAGTACAACTAGCGCTCAATGAG. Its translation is CASSLVQLALNE. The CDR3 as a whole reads CASSLVQLALNEQFF.